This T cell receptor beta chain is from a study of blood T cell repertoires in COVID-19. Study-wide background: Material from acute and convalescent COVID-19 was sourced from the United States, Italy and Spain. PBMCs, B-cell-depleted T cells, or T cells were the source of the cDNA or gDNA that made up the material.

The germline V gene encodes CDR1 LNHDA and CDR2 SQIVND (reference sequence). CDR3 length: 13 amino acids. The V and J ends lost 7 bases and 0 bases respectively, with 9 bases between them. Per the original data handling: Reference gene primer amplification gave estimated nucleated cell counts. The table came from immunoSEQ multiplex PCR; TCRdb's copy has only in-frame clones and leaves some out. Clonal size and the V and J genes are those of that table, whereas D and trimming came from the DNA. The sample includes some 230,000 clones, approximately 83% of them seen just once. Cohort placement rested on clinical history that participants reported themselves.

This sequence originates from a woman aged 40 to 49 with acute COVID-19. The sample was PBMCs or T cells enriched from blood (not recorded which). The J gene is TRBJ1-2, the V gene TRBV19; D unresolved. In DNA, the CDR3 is TGTGCCAGTAAATCGGGTTCTAACTATGGCTACACCTTC. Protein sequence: CASKSGSNYGYTF.